These T cell receptor beta chains were read from a single sample in a study of blood T cell repertoires in COVID-19. The data were produced by immunoSEQ multiplex PCR, yet TCRdb's version contains in-frame clones alone and is incomplete. The table has 72,000 or so clones, over 70% seen once. Input material: peripheral blood. The receptors here all came from a man aged 50-60 years with active COVID-19. CDR3s include the opening cysteine and the closing phenylalanine or tryptophan. Fields, in order: clone size, D gene, V gene, J gene, CDR3 DNA, CDR3 protein. D genes are given only for firm matches. Rows give clone size only sometimes, using once, few, many, or a class for an expanded clone.

abundance: once; d_gene: TRBD2; v_gene: TRBV5-1; j_gene: TRBJ2-3; CDR3nt: TGCGCCAGCAGCATAGGGGCCGGGACTAGCGGGACCAGCAGACATACGCAGTATTTT; CDR3aa: CASSIGAGTSGTSRHTQYF
abundance: .; d_gene: TRBD1; v_gene: TRBV27; j_gene: TRBJ2-6; CDR3nt: TGTGCCAGCAGTTTAATCCAGGGGGCTACCGGGGCCAACGTCCTGACTTTC; CDR3aa: CASSLIQGATGANVLTF
abundance: .; d_gene: .; v_gene: TRBV7-9; j_gene: TRBJ2-7; CDR3nt: TGTGCCAGCAGCCCACGCCCGCGCGAGCAGTACTTC; CDR3aa: CASSPRPREQYF
abundance: .; d_gene: .; v_gene: TRBV2; j_gene: TRBJ2-7; CDR3nt: TGTGCCAGCAGTGACAGGGTGGGCCCCACCTACGAGCAGTACTTC; CDR3aa: CASSDRVGPTYEQYF
abundance: .; d_gene: TRBD1; v_gene: TRBV29-1; j_gene: TRBJ2-1; CDR3nt: TGCAGCGTTGAAAAGGGGACAGGGCGTGGGGGTGAGCAGTTCTTC; CDR3aa: CSVEKGTGRGGEQFF
abundance: .; d_gene: .; v_gene: TRBV4-3; j_gene: TRBJ1-3; CDR3nt: TGCGCCAGCAGCCAAGACAGGGGCCCCTCTGGAAACACCATATATTTT; CDR3aa: CASSQDRGPSGNTIYF
abundance: .; d_gene: .; v_gene: TRBV3-1/TRBV3-2; j_gene: TRBJ1-1; CDR3nt: TGTGCCAGCAGCCAAGGACAGTTAAAAGCTTTCTTT; CDR3aa: CASSQGQLKAFF
abundance: .; d_gene: TRBD1; v_gene: TRBV27; j_gene: TRBJ2-2; CDR3nt: TGTGCCAGCAGTTCATGGACAGGGGGCACCGGGGAGCTGTTTTTT; CDR3aa: CASSSWTGGTGELFF
abundance: .; d_gene: TRBD1; v_gene: TRBV6-5; j_gene: TRBJ1-1; CDR3nt: TGTGCCAGCAGTTACTCACAGGGGCGGAACACTGAAGCTTTCTTT; CDR3aa: CASSYSQGRNTEAFF
abundance: .; d_gene: .; v_gene: TRBV6-2/TRBV6-3; j_gene: TRBJ1-1; CDR3nt: TGTGCCAGCAGTTACTCGAGGGAGGTGATGAACACTGAAGCTTTCTTT; CDR3aa: CASSYSREVMNTEAFF
abundance: .; d_gene: TRBD1; v_gene: TRBV2; j_gene: TRBJ2-7; CDR3nt: TGTGCCAGCACAAGGACAGGGGGAAGCTACGAGCAGTACTTC; CDR3aa: CASTRTGGSYEQYF
abundance: .; d_gene: TRBD2; v_gene: TRBV25-1; j_gene: TRBJ2-6; CDR3nt: TGTGCCAGCAGTGAAGTCGCGGGGGCTGGGGCCAACGTCCTGACTTTC; CDR3aa: CASSEVAGAGANVLTF
abundance: .; d_gene: .; v_gene: TRBV11-2; j_gene: TRBJ2-2; CDR3nt: TGTGCCAGCAGCTTATCGACCGGGGAGCTGTTTTTT; CDR3aa: CASSLSTGELFF
abundance: .; d_gene: TRBD1; v_gene: TRBV2; j_gene: TRBJ1-1; CDR3nt: TGTGCCAGCGGCACGCACAGGGGGCTCACTGAAGCTTTCTTT; CDR3aa: CASGTHRGLTEAFF
abundance: .; d_gene: .; v_gene: TRBV6-5; j_gene: TRBJ2-7; CDR3nt: TGTGCCAGCGTTAGCTCCTACGAGCAGTACTTC; CDR3aa: CASVSSYEQYF
abundance: .; d_gene: TRBD1; v_gene: TRBV19; j_gene: TRBJ2-7; CDR3nt: TGTGCCAGTAGTTACGGGACAGGGTTCTCCTACGAGCAGTACTTC; CDR3aa: CASSYGTGFSYEQYF
abundance: .; d_gene: TRBD2; v_gene: TRBV7-8; j_gene: TRBJ2-1; CDR3nt: TGTGCCAGCAGCTTACTTAGCGGGGTGAGCTACAATGAGCAGTTCTTC; CDR3aa: CASSLLSGVSYNEQFF
abundance: .; d_gene: .; v_gene: TRBV24-1; j_gene: TRBJ1-2; CDR3nt: TGTGCCACCAGTGATTTTACAGTTAACTATGGCTACACCTTC; CDR3aa: CATSDFTVNYGYTF
abundance: .; d_gene: .; v_gene: TRBV18; j_gene: TRBJ1-1; CDR3nt: TGTGCCAGCCTATTGGGGGGCACTGAAGCTTTCTTT; CDR3aa: CASLLGGTEAFF
abundance: .; d_gene: TRBD2; v_gene: TRBV29-1; j_gene: TRBJ2-3; CDR3nt: TGCAGCGGAAGGGGACTAGCGGGGACTAGCACAGATACGCAGTATTTT; CDR3aa: CSGRGLAGTSTDTQYF